One sample yielded the 11 T cell receptor beta chains listed below, sequenced in a study of blood T cells in healthy people across ages. Primed by a sample-barcoded 5' primer and a J-beta primer mix, a second PCR proceeded for 7 to 11 cycles. TCRdb recomputed calls from the 5' RACE reads with MiXCR, one row per CDR3 protein. The table includes just under 900,000 distinct CDR3 sequences, under 30% detected once. Sequencing was done on a sample of blood. Receptors were obtained from an elderly woman in good health.

This clonotype was seen repeatedly, ten times or more. The rearrangement links TRBV6-2 or TRBV6-3 to TRBJ1-2; 8 positions agree with TRBD1. The germline V gene has CDR1 MNHEY and CDR2 SVGEGT. CDR3 length equals 17 residues. With 6 bases clipped from V and 2 bases from J, the junction kept 14 bases outside the gene matches. The CDR3 reads CASSPRARGRENYGYTF. The CDR3 nucleotides read TGTGCCAGCAGCCCCCGGGCCAGGGGGCGCGAAAACTATGGCTACACCTTC.

This clonotype was seen repeatedly, ten times or more. J is TRBJ2-1 and V is TRBV30; possibly TRBD2 for D (6 bases). The CDR3 covers 13 residues. V gave up 4 bases and J gave up 9 bases, with 16 bases separating them. The germline gives CDR1 GTSNPN, CDR2 SVGIG (reference sequence). As DNA, the CDR3 is TGTGCCTGGACAGTCAGTGCCGGGGGTGAGCAGTTCTTC. It yields the protein CAWTVSAGGEQFF.

This clonotype has at least ten counts. The J gene is TRBJ1-2, the V gene TRBV5-1, with D tentatively TRBD1 (5 bases). Germline loops: CDR1 SGHRS, CDR2 YFSETQ. The germline V and J ends were trimmed by 0 bases and 0 bases, with 9 bases remaining between them. CDR3 length: 15 residues. Here the CDR3 reads CASSLGGNSNYGYTF. CDR3 bases: TGCGCCAGCAGCTTGGGGGGGAATTCTAACTATGGCTACACCTTC.

This clonotype has ten or more counts. The V gene is TRBV5-1, the J gene TRBJ2-5; D may be TRBD1 (7 bases). V gave up 4 bases and J gave up 5 bases, with 18 bases separating them. Germline V gene lookup returns CDR1 SGHRS and CDR2 YFSETQ. This CDR3 spans 15 amino acids. The CDR3 spells CASSPGGRGRETQYF. The CDR3 coding sequence is TGCGCCAGCAGCCCTGGTGGCAGGGGGAGGGAGACCCAGTACTTC.

Turning to this clonotype: An end of the junction differs from the germline gene, which may be a read error. The chain joins TRBV2 to TRBJ1-2; D not certain. In germline, CDR1 is SNHLY, CDR2 FYNNEI. The CDR3 contains 14 residues. The CDR3: CASSELFTNYGDTF. The CDR3 DNA reads TGTGCCAGCAGTGAACTCTTTACTAACTATGGCGACACCTTC. Full variable domain (outside the CDR3, taken from reference TRBV2 and TRBJ1-2): EPEVTQTPSHQVTQMGQEVILRCVPISNHLYFYWYRQILGQKVEFLVSFYNNEISEKSEIFDDQFSVERPDGSNFTLKIRSTKLEDSAMYFCASSELFTNYGDTFGSGTRLTVV.

This clonotype was seen at least ten times. This sequence joins TRBV12-3 or TRBV12-4 and TRBJ1-5, with D hard to call. CDR3 length: 12 amino acids. V lost 6 bases and J 6 bases, leaving 9 bases between the germline ends. CDR3 sequence (DNA): TGTGCCAGCAGCCCCTCTGGTCAGCCCCAGCATTTT. It specifies CASSPSGQPQHF.

This clonotype occurred many times. The rearrangement links TRBV11-2 to TRBJ1-5; TRBD1 matches at 8 bases. CDR1 is SGHAT and CDR2 is FQNNGV in the germline V gene. This CDR3 spans 15 amino acids. V shed 5 bases, J shed 1 base, and the junction held 4 bases outside the gene matches. CDR3 sequence (DNA): TGTGCCAGCAGCCCCGACAGGGGAAGCAATCAGCCCCAGCATTTT. This sequence encodes CASSPDRGSNQPQHF. The whole variable domain, filled in from reference TRBV11-2 and TRBJ1-5, reads EAGVAQSPRYKIIEKRQSVAFWCNPISGHATLYWYQQILGQGPKLLIQFQNNGVVDDSQLPKDRFSAERLKGVDSTLKIQPAKLEDSAVYLCASSPDRGSNQPQHFGDGTRLSIL.

The table lists this clonotype with a few counts. This may be a read error: a much more frequent sequence differs by one nucleotide. The chain recombines TRBV3-1 with TRBJ2-5, with unresolved D. The CDR3 is 15 amino acids. The germline gives CDR1 LGHDT, CDR2 YNNKEL (reference sequence). CDR3 in amino acids: CASGQAMVAQETQYF. Here the CDR3 DNA reads TGTGCCAGCGGCCAAGCCATGGTCGCCCAAGAGACCCAGTACTTC.

This clonotype was counted ten times or more. The chain uses TRBV6-2 or TRBV6-3 and TRBJ1-2; no clear D. Trimming stripped 0 bases from V and 4 bases from J, with 6 bases between. Germline V gene lookup returns CDR1 MNHEY and CDR2 SVGEGT. The CDR3 is 13 residues long. CDR3 nucleotides: TGTGCCAGCAGTTACTCGCGATCCTATGGCTACACCTTC. Encoded protein: CASSYSRSYGYTF.

This clonotype appeared once. The conserved phenylalanine or tryptophan is not found at the CDR3 terminus, so this likely reflects a read error. No DNA is shown, since the ends of the CDR3 on it are uncertain; the CDR3 is the one TCRdb lists. This chain connects TRBV27 to TRBJ1-2; the table assigns TRBD1, which was not confirmed against the DNA. The CDR3 adds up to 13 amino acids, both ends counted. CDR1 MNHEY and CDR2 SMNVEV come from the germline V gene (reference sequence). The CDR3 spells CASARGPVYGYTS.

The table lists this clonotype with a few counts. The chain couples TRBV7-2 to TRBJ2-3, with 8 bases matching TRBD2. Germline V gene sequence: CDR1 SGHTA, CDR2 FQGNSA. V gave up 5 bases and J gave up 3 bases; unmatched junction bases: 7. The CDR3 is made up of 15 amino acids. The CDR3 nucleotides read TGTGCCAGCAGCCAACCGGGGGGGCCAACAGATACGCAGTATTTT. It is translated as CASSQPGGPTDTQYF.